The sequence of this TCR beta chain was determined in a study of radiotherapy plus CTLA-4 blockade in lung cancer. Study as a whole: For less than 20% of patients, objective responses occurred, and approximately 30% had disease control.

Data came from immunoSEQ multiplex PCR; TCRdb stores just in-frame clones and leaves some out. The repertoire has approximately 60,000 clones, 60% to 80% of them found once; the top ten carry about 4.4%. The sequencing here drew on peripheral blood, taken from a patient treated with radiotherapy plus ipilimumab. The clonotype was recovered from a human donor with non-small cell lung cancer who had a complete response to radiotherapy plus ipilimumab.

The CDR3 nucleotides are TGTGCCAGCTCCAATAGCAAGGGGGGACAGGGTCGTGAAAAACTGTTTTTT. Translated: CASSNSKGGQGREKLFF. This sequence joins TRBV9 and TRBJ1-4; the match to TRBD1 covers 9 bases. Trimming cost V 7 bases and J 7 bases; bases outside gene matches: 17. The CDR3 consists of 17 residues. Germline CDR1 SGDLS, CDR2 YYNGEE.